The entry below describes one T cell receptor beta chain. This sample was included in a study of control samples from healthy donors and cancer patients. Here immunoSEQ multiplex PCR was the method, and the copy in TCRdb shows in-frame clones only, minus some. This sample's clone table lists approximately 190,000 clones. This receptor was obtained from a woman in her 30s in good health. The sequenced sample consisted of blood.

CDR3 sequence: CASSYNGNQPQHF. The CDR3 DNA follows: TGTGCCAGCAGTTACAATGGGAATCAGCCCCAGCATTTT. The rearrangement uses TRBV6-6 and TRBJ1-5; unclear D gene. The CDR3 has 13 residues. Trimming cost V 2 bases and J 4 bases, with 6 bases left between them. Germline V CDR1 and CDR2: MNHNY, SVGAGI (reference sequence).